Listed here are 9 T cell receptor beta chains from one sample, sequenced in a study of OX40 agonist ivuxolimab in advanced cancers. Data came from immunoSEQ multiplex PCR; TCRdb stores just in-frame clones and leaves some out. The sample lists roughly 86,000 clones; more than 80% were seen once. The starting material was CD4+ or CD8+ T cells sorted from blood, obtained in a trial of the OX40 agonist ivuxolimab. These receptors originate from an adult with an advanced solid tumor such as melanoma, head and neck, liver or kidney cancer.

The gene calls are TRBV5-1 and TRBJ2-7, with a weak D call TRBD2 (5 bases). This CDR3 has 14 residues. CDR1 is SGHRS and CDR2 is YFSETQ in the germline V gene. V lost 4 bases, J lost 1 base, and 12 bases lay in between. Here the CDR3 reads CASSGGRMSYEQYF. The CDR3 DNA sequence: TGCGCCAGCAGCGGAGGACGGATGTCCTACGAGCAGTACTTC.

The chain employs TRBV28 and TRBJ2-3; no clear D. The V gene's germline CDR1 is MDHEN and CDR2 SYDVKM. V lost 4 bases and J 2 bases, leaving 13 bases between the germline ends. The CDR3 extends over 15 amino acids. CDR3 sequence reads: CASSSLLTATDTQYF. The CDR3 coding sequence is TGTGCCAGCAGTTCCCTCTTAACAGCCACAGATACGCAGTATTTT.

V gene TRBV6-1 combines with J gene TRBJ2-7; 8 bases align to TRBD1. Germline loops: CDR1 MNHNS, CDR2 SASEGT. Trimming at V came to 1 base and at J to 3 bases, leaving 5 bases not matched to a gene. This CDR3 is 15 amino acids long. The CDR3 is CASSEGTGKIYEQYF. The CDR3 nucleotides read TGTGCCAGCAGTGAAGGGACAGGGAAGATCTACGAGCAGTACTTC.

This rearrangement joins TRBV19 to TRBJ1-2, with 7 bases that match TRBD1. Germline CDR1 reads LNHDA; CDR2 reads SQIVND (reference sequence). The trim removed 6 bases at V and 2 bases at J, leaving 12 bases unmatched. This CDR3 region has 16 residues. In DNA form, the CDR3 reads TGTGCCAGTAGGTGGGCCATGGACAGGCCAAACTATGGCTACACCTTC. Amino acids: CASRWAMDRPNYGYTF.

The J gene is TRBJ2-6, the V gene TRBV19; D remains ambiguous. The germline gives CDR1 LNHDA, CDR2 SQIVND (reference sequence). The length of the CDR3 is 14 residues. Trimming left V 4 bases short and J 0 bases short, with 4 bases between. The chain's CDR3 is CASSTASGANVLTF. The CDR3 region has the DNA TGTGCCAGTAGTACTGCCTCTGGGGCCAACGTCCTGACTTTC.

V is TRBV5-1 and J is TRBJ1-4, with TRBD1 matching 10 bases. The CDR3 covers 18 residues. CDR1 and CDR2 from the germline V gene are SGHRS and YFSETQ. V dropped 5 bases and J dropped 2; count of bases not matched to a gene: 12. CDR3: CASREGDRGRATNEKLFF. CDR3 coding DNA: TGCGCCAGCAGGGAAGGGGACAGGGGAAGAGCTACTAATGAAAAACTGTTTTTT. Full variable domain (rest looked up from reference TRBV5-1 and TRBJ1-4): KAGVTQTPRYLIKTRGQQVTLSCSPISGHRSVSWYQQTPGQGLQFLFEYFSETQRNKGNFPGRFSGRQFSNSRSEMNVSTLELGDSALYLCASREGDRGRATNEKLFFGSGTQLSVL.

The chain couples TRBV4-1 to TRBJ2-7; D ambiguous. Per germline, CDR1 MGHRA and CDR2 YSYEKL. V lost 0 bases to trimming and J lost 2 bases, with 11 bases between them. The CDR3 consists of 15 residues. The DNA for the CDR3 is TGCGCCAGCAGCCAAGAGTACGGACGAGCCTACGAGCAGTACTTC. Amino acids: CASSQEYGRAYEQYF.

The rearrangement uses TRBV4-1 and TRBJ2-1; 12 positions match TRBD2. Germline assignment: CDR1 MGHRA and CDR2 YSYEKL. The CDR3 extends over 16 amino acids. Unmatched junction bases numbered 7, after V lost 5 bases and J lost 5 bases. CDR3 bases: TGCGCCAGCAGCGCCCGACTAGCGGGGGCCCACAATGAGCAGTTCTTC. Residues: CASSARLAGAHNEQFF.

The chain carries TRBV6-4 and TRBJ2-1; unclear D gene. Germline V CDR1 and CDR2: MRHNA, SNTAGT. V lost 4 bases and J 7 bases, leaving 11 bases between the germline ends. The CDR3 is 13 residues long. The CDR3 spells CASSAGTENEQFF. The DNA of the CDR3 is TGTGCCAGCAGTGCTGGTACGGAGAATGAGCAGTTCTTC.